The present T cell receptor beta chain was sequenced within a study of T cells in Graves' hyperthyroidism and ophthalmopathy. Study-wide findings and caveats: Blood also held most thyroid clonotypes expanded beyond 0.001.

From RNA transcripts, TCR beta CDR3 regions were amplified. When the TCR CDR3 underwent first-round RT-PCR, the HTBI primer set was used. Each CDR3 protein is one row after TCRdb ran MiXCR on the multiplex PCR reads. Counted here are a few hundred thousand distinct CDR3 sequences, approximately 14% occurring once; the ten biggest clones make up around 17%. No progression to ophthalmopathy during 18 months of follow-up defined stable disease. The CDR3 has 16 amino acids. From germline, CDR1 is GTSNPN and CDR2 SVGIG (reference sequence). V lost 5 bases and J lost 6; bases outside the gene matches: 16. This clonotype has just a few counts. The antigen remains unidentified.

The receptor comes from a woman aged 18 to 35 with Graves' hyperthyroidism. The chain uses TRBV30 and TRBJ2-3, with 8 bases lining up with TRBD2. Sample: blood. CDR3 nucleotides: TGTGCCTGGGCGCGGGGTCGGACTAGCCTCGGGGATACGCAGTATTTT. Protein sequence: CAWARGRTSLGDTQYF.